Shown below are 17 T cell receptor beta chains from a single sample sequenced in a study of lymphopenia after photon versus proton radiotherapy. Only in-frame clones appear in the TCRdb table, and some are missing; sequencing was by immunoSEQ multiplex PCR. The table has approximately 65,000 clones, approximately 91% seen once; the top ten hold roughly 2.7%. Sequenced here: peripheral blood, sampled from a patient treated with photon-based radiotherapy. These receptors all stem from a woman in her 70s with pancreatic cancer.

The gene calls are TRBV15 and TRBJ2-1, with 13 bases lining up with TRBD2. After removal of 0 bases from V and 8 bases from J, the junction contained 10 bases not matched to a gene. Germline lookup yields CDR1 LNHNV and CDR2 YYDKDF (reference sequence). The CDR3 has 18 amino acids. CDR3 residues: CATSRDAVGLAGTYEQFF. CDR3 DNA sequence: TGTGCCACCAGCAGAGATGCCGTGGGACTAGCGGGAACCTATGAGCAGTTCTTC.

V and J are TRBV7-9 and TRBJ2-7; D is ambiguous. This CDR3 has 14 amino acids. Trimming shortened V by 1 base and J by 6 bases, and 13 bases separated the two germline ends. CDR1 SEHNR and CDR2 FQNEAQ come from the germline V gene (reference sequence). The CDR3 protein is CASSLDRRASEQYF. CDR3 nucleotide sequence: TGTGCCAGCAGCTTAGATAGAAGAGCTAGCGAGCAGTACTTC.

The DNA for the CDR3 is TGTGCCAGCAGCTTAGATGCGTACAGCCAAGAGACCCAGTACTTC. Protein: CASSLDAYSQETQYF. V usage is TRBV7-2 and J usage is TRBJ2-5; D unclear. This CDR3 has 15 residues. V was clipped by 1 base and J by 1 base, with 10 bases between them. Germline-derived CDR1 and CDR2 are SGHTA and FQGNSA.

The chain carries TRBV7-2 and TRBJ1-1; a weak D match, TRBD1 (5 bases). Per germline, CDR1 SGHTA and CDR2 FQGNSA. Trimming cost V 4 bases and J 1 base, with 13 bases left between them. The CDR3 sequence is 15 residues long. CDR3 amino acids: CASSYTGTANTEAFF. In nucleotides, the CDR3 is TGTGCCAGCAGCTACACCGGGACGGCGAACACTGAAGCTTTCTTT.

The chain employs TRBV5-4 and TRBJ1-3; 9 bases align to TRBD1. V shed 4 bases and J 2 bases; nucleotides not matched to a gene: 7. This CDR3 is 16 amino acids long. Looked up from germline, CDR1 is SGHNT and CDR2 is YYREEE (reference sequence). The DNA for the CDR3 is TGTGCCAGCAGCCTACAGGGGGCGCTCGCTGGAAACACCATATATTTT. Translation gives CASSLQGALAGNTIYF.

The genes are TRBV28 and TRBJ2-7; no firm D call. Germline V gene lookup returns CDR1 MDHEN and CDR2 SYDVKM. V was cut by 11 bases and J by 2 bases, with 13 bases left in between. The CDR3 sequence is 12 residues long. CDR3 DNA sequence: TGTGCCGCATGCCGGGCCGCCTACGAGCAGTACTTC. Encoded protein: CAACRAAYEQYF.

The gene calls are TRBV11-3 and TRBJ2-7; the match to TRBD2 covers 7 bases. Losses at the gene ends were 2 bases for V and 5 bases for J; bases not matched to a gene: 3. CDR3 size: 13 residues. Looked up from germline, CDR1 is SGHNT and CDR2 is YENEEA. CDR3 coding DNA: TGTGCCAGCAGCTTACAGGGAGGGGACGAGCAGTACTTC. Translated: CASSLQGGDEQYF.

The V gene is TRBV4-1, the J gene TRBJ2-4; D is ambiguous. The CDR3 consists of 17 residues. Germline V gives CDR1 MGHRA, CDR2 YSYEKL. Trimming took off 0 bases at V and 9 bases at J, with 21 bases between the two ends. The CDR3 DNA reads as TGCGCCAGCAGCCAAGACGTTTCTCCCGGACGGATGGGCATTCAGTACTTC. Translation gives CASSQDVSPGRMGIQYF.

V and J are TRBV18 and TRBJ1-2; TRBD1 agrees at 9 bases. V shed 4 bases and J 8 bases; nucleotides not matched to a gene: 5. CDR3 length: 13 residues. CDR1 KGHSH and CDR2 LQKENI come from the germline V gene. Written as DNA, the CDR3 is TGTGCCAGCTCACGGGACAGGGCGGGCGGCTACACCTTC. It translates to CASSRDRAGGYTF. Drawing the rest from reference TRBV18 and TRBJ1-2, the complete variable domain is NAGVMQNPRHLVRRRGQEARLRCSPMKGHSHVYWYRQLPEEGLKFMVYLQKENIIDESGMPKERFSAEFPKEGPSILRIQQVVRGDSAAYFCASSRDRAGGYTFGSGTRLTVV.

The chain links TRBV5-4 to TRBJ2-5; D gene ambiguous. The closer fit of TRBJ2-7 to the DNA end suggests the J call may be wrong. The V gene's germline CDR1 is SGHNT and CDR2 YYREEE (reference sequence). This CDR3 has 13 residues. The CDR3 protein is CASSLALPDEQYF. As DNA, the CDR3 is TGTGCCAGCAGCTTGGCCCTCCCGGACGAGCAGTACTTC.

This chain uses TRBV6-4 with TRBJ1-1; possible D gene TRBD1, 5 bases. Germline V gene sequence: CDR1 MRHNA, CDR2 SNTAGT. CDR3 length: 14 residues. Trimming took off 5 bases at V and 4 bases at J, with 14 bases between the two ends. The CDR3 region has the DNA TGTGCCAGCAGTCGGGACGGCGAGGTCACTGAAGCTTTCTTT. Protein product: CASSRDGEVTEAFF.

There are a few counts of this clone. V and J are TRBV7-3 and TRBJ2-7; 8 bases fit TRBD2. The CDR3 loop spans 15 amino acids. CDR1 SGHTA and CDR2 FQGTGA come from the germline V gene. V dropped 5 bases and J dropped 3; count of bases not matched to a gene: 9. The CDR3 DNA follows: TGTGCCAGCAGCGTCCAGAGCGGGAGTATCTACGAGCAGTACTTC. This codes for CASSVQSGSIYEQYF.

The V and J genes are TRBV5-4 and TRBJ2-1, with D possibly called TRBD1 or TRBD2 (5 bases each). With 4 bases removed from V and 6 bases from J, the gap between germline ends came to 8 bases. This CDR3 has 12 residues. Per the germline V gene, CDR1 is SGHNT and CDR2 is YYREEE (reference sequence). As DNA, the CDR3 is TGTGCCAGCAGCGTGGGACCCAATGAGCAGTTCTTC. Translating gives CASSVGPNEQFF.

The rearrangement joins TRBV10-3 to TRBJ1-2; no definite D call. CDR1 is ENHRY and CDR2 is SYGVKD in the germline V gene. With 0 bases removed from V and 4 bases from J, the gap between germline ends came to 9 bases. This CDR3 has 14 residues. The chain's CDR3 is CAISESVGSYGYTF. The CDR3 DNA reads as TGTGCCATCAGTGAGTCGGTAGGGTCCTATGGCTACACCTTC.

The rearrangement joins TRBV19 to TRBJ2-4; D possibly corresponds to TRBD1 (7 bases). The V and J ends lost 0 bases and 4 bases respectively, with 16 bases between them. The CDR3 totals 17 residues. CDR1 is LNHDA and CDR2 is SQIVND in the germline V gene (reference sequence). The CDR3 region has the DNA TGTGCCAGTAGTATAGATATCGGCGGGACAGTAAAAAACATTCAGTACTTC. Encoded protein: CASSIDIGGTVKNIQYF.

The chain joins TRBV19 to TRBJ1-1, with 9 bases fitting TRBD1. The trim removed 5 bases at V and 4 bases at J, leaving 14 bases unmatched. CDR1 LNHDA and CDR2 SQIVND come from the germline V gene (reference sequence). The CDR3 is 17 residues long. In nucleotides, the CDR3 is TGTGCCAGTAGTCTCCTGGGGGGACAGGGAGGAGGCACTGAAGCTTTCTTT. Its protein product is CASSLLGGQGGGTEAFF.

The chain links TRBV27 to TRBJ2-7, with TRBD2 matching over 11 bases. After removal of 5 bases from V and 5 bases from J, the junction contained 8 bases not matched to a gene. CDR1 and CDR2 (germline): MNHEY, SMNVEV (reference sequence). CDR3 length: 15 amino acids. The CDR3 sequence is CASSRPLAGAHEQYF. In DNA form, the CDR3 reads TGTGCCAGCAGTCGCCCACTAGCGGGAGCGCACGAGCAGTACTTC.